The T cell receptor (beta chain) under discussion was sequenced for a study of T cells after yellow fever vaccination. Study as a whole: Libraries from low-cell-number fractions were prepared with the SMART-Seq v4 Ultra Low Input RNA kit.

With respect to this clonotype: Its target is unknown.

The study's findings and limits: Clones from primary vaccination mostly reappeared after the booster (approximately 96% CD4, approximately 86% CD8).

UMIs were added to TCR cDNA along with a universal primer site when it was made by 5'RACE template switching. TCRdb reprocessed the 5' RACE reads with MiXCR, giving one entry per CDR3 protein. The sample contains 600,000 to 750,000 distinct CDR3 sequences, about 12% of which appear only once. V was clipped by 4 bases and J by 2 bases, with 8 bases between them. The V gene's germline CDR1 is SGHKS and CDR2 YYEKEE (reference sequence). The CDR3 loop spans 13 amino acids. The chain uses TRBV5-5 and TRBJ2-3, with D unclear. The input for sequencing was PBMCs, taken on the day of the yellow fever booster vaccination. The receptor's source is a young man who received the YFV17D yellow fever vaccine. CDR3 nucleotides: TGTGCCAGCAGCCGAAAAAACACAGATACGCAGTATTTT. Its translation is CASSRKNTDTQYF.